These 15 T cell receptor beta chains came from one sample sequenced in a study of shared clonotypes between healthy human individuals. Assay used: immunoSEQ multiplex PCR; TCRdb lists only in-frame clones, some missing. This sample carries about 79,000 clones, about 61% of them seen once, and the ten largest clones take roughly 56%. The specimen was memory CD8+ T cells sorted from blood. Sample subset: CD45RO+ cells pooled with CCR7-negative TemRA cells. These receptors all come from a young man in good health.

In this sample, this clone turned up a few times. This chain links TRBV10-2 with TRBJ1-2; possibly TRBD1 for D (5 bases). V lost 2 bases and J 7 bases, leaving 11 bases between the germline ends. The CDR3 is 13 amino acids. Germline lookup yields CDR1 WSHSY and CDR2 SAAADI. In DNA, the CDR3 is TGCGCCAGCAGTGAGGGGGACGTCTCTGGCTACACCTTC. This codes for CASSEGDVSGYTF.

This clone occurred many times. The chain employs TRBV6-4 and TRBJ2-3, with 9 bases lining up with TRBD2. CDR1 MRHNA and CDR2 SNTAGT come from the germline V gene. The V and J ends lost 2 bases and 2 bases, in that order; junction bases with no gene match: 5. The CDR3 is made up of 16 amino acids. CDR3 DNA: TGTGCCAGCAGTGACGGTAGCGGGGGAACCACAGATACGCAGTATTTT. Translated, it gives CASSDGSGGTTDTQYF.

In this sample, this clone turned up many times. Additional DNA sequences in this sample encode the identical CDR3. The V call is TRBV5-6, the J call TRBJ2-2; D is unclear. Germline V gene data show CDR1 as SGHDT and CDR2 as YYEEEE. V was clipped by 3 bases and J by 8 bases, with 8 bases between them. CDR3 size: 12 residues. The CDR3 is CASSWSSGELFF. The CDR3 nucleotides are TGTGCCAGCAGCTGGTCGAGTGGGGAGCTGTTTTTT.

V gene TRBV6-4 combines with J gene TRBJ2-2, with D hard to call. V lost 4 bases to trimming and J lost 2 bases, with 5 bases between them. Germline CDR1 and CDR2: MRHNA and SNTAGT. The CDR3 is made up of 13 amino acids. The CDR3 loop reads CASSVGNTGELFF. The DNA of the CDR3 is TGTGCCAGCAGTGTTGGAAACACCGGGGAGCTGTTTTTT.

The chain uses TRBV4-1 and TRBJ1-2; D is unresolved. V dropped 5 bases and J dropped 5 bases, with 18 bases sitting between them. The CDR3 contains 15 residues. Germline CDR1 MGHRA, CDR2 YSYEKL. The CDR3 region is CASSKALGQIYGYTF. The CDR3 DNA reads TGCGCCAGCAGCAAGGCGCTTGGGCAGATTTATGGCTACACCTTC.

Only a few counts were recorded for this clone. The rearrangement joins TRBV6-5 to TRBJ1-2, with D maybe TRBD1 (6 bases). The length of the CDR3 is 13 residues. Trimming shortened V by 7 bases and J by 0 bases, and 9 bases separated the two germline ends. Germline loops: CDR1 MNHEY, CDR2 SVGAGI. CDR3 loop: CASKDSTNYGYTF. Here the CDR3 DNA reads TGTGCCAGCAAGGACAGTACTAACTATGGCTACACCTTC.

V and J are TRBV19 and TRBJ2-7; D might be TRBD1 or TRBD2, each matching 5 bases. Per germline, CDR1 LNHDA and CDR2 SQIVND (reference sequence). Trimming left V 6 bases short and J 0 bases short, with 6 bases between. The CDR3 loop spans 12 amino acids. The CDR3 DNA sequence: TGTGCCAGTAGCGGGACCTCCTACGAGCAGTACTTC. Its protein is CASSGTSYEQYF.

This chain uses TRBV10-3 with TRBJ2-3; D may be TRBD2 (6 bases). The CDR3 covers 15 residues. V lost 6 bases and J lost 2, with 15 bases in between. Per germline, CDR1 ENHRY and CDR2 SYGVKD. Here the CDR3 reads CAISFLAAITDTQYF. Here the CDR3 DNA reads TGTGCCATCAGCTTTTTAGCGGCTATCACAGATACGCAGTATTTT.

This rearrangement joins TRBV2 to TRBJ1-3, with D unclear. V lost 7 bases and J 0 bases, leaving 13 bases between the germline ends. This CDR3 has 15 amino acids. The V gene's germline CDR1 is SNHLY and CDR2 FYNNEI. CDR3 protein: CASKRAVNSGNTIYF. The CDR3 DNA is TGTGCCAGCAAGCGGGCAGTCAACTCTGGAAACACCATATATTTT.

The chain employs TRBV6-1 and TRBJ2-7; D may match TRBD1 or TRBD2 (5 bases each). Trimming stripped 8 bases from V and 2 bases from J, with 10 bases between. Germline V gives CDR1 MNHNS, CDR2 SASEGT. CDR3 length: 12 amino acids. The CDR3 bases are TGTGCCAGCCCCGGGGCAACCTACGAGCAGTACTTC. Translating it yields CASPGATYEQYF.

The chain employs TRBV4-1 and TRBJ1-1; D remains unclear. The CDR3 length is 16 residues. Germline V gene data show CDR1 as MGHRA and CDR2 as YSYEKL. V gave up 1 base and J gave up 1 base, with 13 bases separating them. The CDR3 bases are TGCGCCAGCAGCCAAGGAGGGCATACCGGGAACACTGAAGCTTTCTTT. It specifies CASSQGGHTGNTEAFF.

This clone was found many times. This chain connects TRBV6-5 to TRBJ1-2, with TRBD1 matching 7 bases. V dropped 7 bases and J dropped 8; count of bases not matched to a gene: 13. This CDR3 is 14 amino acids long. Germline lookup yields CDR1 MNHEY and CDR2 SVGAGI. The CDR3 DNA reads as TGTGCCAGCAACACGGGACAGTTGAATGGGGGCTACACCTTC. The encoded protein is CASNTGQLNGGYTF.

This clone appeared a single time. The CDR3, as DNA: TGTGCCACCAGGGAACAGGGGGTCGGGGAGCTGTTTTTT. Protein product: CATREQGVGELFF. The chain joins TRBV15 to TRBJ2-2; 8 nucleotides agree with TRBD1. Trimming at V came to 6 bases and at J to 7 bases, leaving 4 bases not matched to a gene. CDR3 length: 13 residues. Germline V gene lookup returns CDR1 LNHNV and CDR2 YYDKDF (reference sequence).

In regard to this clone: Other nucleotide sequences in the sample specify the same CDR3. This chain links TRBV25-1 with TRBJ1-5; D possibly corresponds to TRBD1 (5 bases). There are 15 residues in the CDR3. Germline V gene sequence: CDR1 MGHDK, CDR2 SYGVNS. V dropped 2 bases and J dropped 2 bases, with 10 bases sitting between them. The CDR3 DNA sequence: TGTGCCAGCAGTGAAACAGGTGAAGGCAATCAGCCCCAGCATTTT. This codes for CASSETGEGNQPQHF.

The V and J genes are TRBV25-1 and TRBJ1-5; D gene ambiguous. This CDR3 is 14 amino acids long. From germline, CDR1 is MGHDK and CDR2 SYGVNS. V shed 3 bases and J shed 4 bases, with 10 bases lying between them. CDR3 coding DNA: TGTGCCAGCAGTGAGGTCAGAATGAATCAGCCCCAGCATTTT. Translation gives CASSEVRMNQPQHF.